This T cell receptor (beta chain) was captured in a study of shared clonotypes between healthy human individuals (TCRdb year 2020). With respect to the entire study: The cohort comprised a couple of women and three men aged 18 to 49 years. The study deeply sequenced blood TCR repertoires of five healthy adults to estimate repertoire size and the extent of clonotype sharing between individuals. Different laboratories and diverse techniques were used to prepare libraries and sequence TCR repertoires, to increase sequencing depth and limit assay-specific biases. Per donor, leukapheresis produced somewhere between about 0.94 and 9 billion PBMCs. Per donor, three plates each were used for CD4 naive and CD4 memory, two for CD8 naive, and one for CD8 memory.

The donors were healthy, HIV-negative adults who had no recently reported acute infections or vaccinations. Every donor was a Caucasian adult residing in Nashville, Tennessee, USA. CD4+ T cells were enriched through magnetic negative selection, after which naive cells were positively selected on CD45RA and the remaining negative fraction served as the memory subset. Blood was collected by leukapheresis, and PBMCs were isolated by Ficoll-Histopaque density gradient centrifugation and then cryopreserved in liquid nitrogen vapor phase. Purity and quantity of every magnetically sorted T cell population were checked by analytical flow cytometry. Each sorted fraction had its genomic DNA isolated and then quantified by UV absorbance on a Nanodrop 2000c. CDR1 SGDLS and CDR2 YYNGEE are derived from the germline V gene. Trimmed from V: 0 bases; trimmed from J: 3 bases; junction bases lacking a gene match: 4. Its CDR3 holds 15 amino acids, cysteine through phenylalanine. The only DNA kept is the CDR3, 45 bases in frame from the first base.

Using the deep immunoSEQ assay, multiplex PCR amplified TCR CDR3 regions from genomic DNA. For each cell subset, the extracted genomic DNA was distributed evenly across all wells of several immunoSEQ 96-well plates, and each plate served as one replicate. Each replicate PCR for sorted subsets received approximately 220 ng genomic DNA, equal to around 32,000 T cell genomes. Purified libraries were quantified with a Qubit 3.0 fluorometer, sized on a Bioanalyzer 2100, and re-quantified with the KAPA Library Quantification kit. Every immunoSEQ 96-well plate was sequenced on a separate single-read 150-cycle Illumina NextSeq 550 flow cell. In the authors' own workflow: The immunoSEQ output contained only junctional sequences without quality scores, so filtering could not match that applied to full-length reads. Sequences were annotated with PyIR, a Python wrapper for IgBLAST v1.9, using IMGT germline references to assign V/J genes and CDR3. Any read was removed if the V/J assignment was weak (E-value above 1e-6), the CDR3 was missing, or the read contained stop codons, out-of-frame junctions, or ambiguous translated residues. V3J clonotypes were defined as sequences sharing the same inferred V gene, J gene, and CDR3 amino acid sequence. To compute the percentage overlap between repertoires, the number of shared unique clonotypes was divided by the size of the smaller repertoire. Richness of each repertoire was evaluated using RTK rarefaction, the Chao1 estimator, and Recon v2.1 estimates of unobserved clonotypes. Generation probabilities for all TCRbeta clonotypes obtained by the gDNA method from a few donors were computed using OLGA. Sourced from immuneACCESS, this table was stored by TCRdb with only in-frame sequences that have V and J called. A share of the clones is absent; for the studies checked, an unresolved V gene accounts for under half, and the remainder has no known explanation. From that table come the V and J calls and clone size; the DNA was used to work out D and trimming. In this sample the table shows 2 million to 2.5 million clones, around 90% of which occur a single time. The top ten hold roughly 0.34% of the sample.

About this clone: No cognate antigen has been identified for it. No qualities accompany the bases; no much larger clone lies one base away.

The study at large found these results: Based on pairwise subsampling, the degree of clonotype sharing among donors was expected to be affected by sequencing depth. Only blood was sampled, and tissue TCR repertoires likely differ from those in blood. Larger estimated clonotype richness was generally found for naive subsets than for memory subsets. Rarefaction of sorted-subset datasets indicated incomplete sequencing despite the large sequencing depth. Compared with non-shared clonotypes, clonotypes shared by all four sorted-subset donors had higher generation probabilities. When several donors were compared, the shared fraction of clonotypes was about 5.2% for naive CD4, about 4% for naive CD8, 2% to 2.5% for memory CD4, and 0.35% to 0.5% for memory CD8. Because the study included only a small number of donors, the genetic and exposure-history diversity represented was limited.

The rearranged segments are TRBV9 and TRBJ1-1; 8 bases in the middle match TRBD1. The receptor comes from a man between 18 and 29 years old in good health. Some clones in this sample may be carry-over from other donors' samples. Source material: naive CD4+ T cells from PBMCs. Taken with the paper, the label for cell subset or site translates to: CD45RA+ positively selected. CDR3 protein: CASSVADRGYTEAFF. The DNA sequence is TGTGCCAGCAGCGTAGCAGACAGGGGTTACACTGAAGCTTTCTTT.